This T cell receptor (beta chain) was captured by sequencing in a study of blood T cell repertoires in COVID-19. Whole-study context: The United States, Italy and Spain supplied acute and convalescent COVID-19 samples. PBMCs, B-cell-depleted T cells, or T cells provided the cDNA or gDNA that made up the material.

Germline V gene lookup returns CDR1 MGHRA and CDR2 YSYEKL. This CDR3 comprises 20 residues. Authors' data handling: Reference gene primers were amplified, and this amplification served to estimate nucleated cell counts. Sequencing was performed with immunoSEQ multiplex PCR; in TCRdb, only in-frame clones are kept and a portion is missing. V, J and clone size reflect that table, while D and trimming were determined from the DNA. The sample lists approximately 12,000 clones; around 82% were seen once. As concerns this clone: Its ends do not fully match the called genes, so a read error is possible.

The sequenced sample consisted of peripheral blood. The receptor was isolated from a woman in her sixties or seventies with acute or convalescent COVID-19. V is TRBV4-1 and J is TRBJ1-3; a possible D gene is TRBD1 (5 bases). CDR3 loop: CASSQDSRGIGALGGNTIYF. The CDR3 DNA sequence: TGCGCCAGCAGTCAAGACTCCCGGGGAATAGGAGCTCTCGGGGGTAACACCATATATTTT.